This entry describes one TCR beta chain. Its antigen specificity is not known. Base qualities are missing; no much larger clone stands one base away. These data are taken from a study of cytomegalovirus exposure and HLA in healthy donors (dated by TCRdb to the late 2010s). Context from the whole study: According to an earlier analysis of 550 to 750 of the donors, 200 million or so T cells yielded 100 million or so unique TCR beta sequences and more than 250 Gb of sequence data. Approximately 330 gigabases of sequencing data and 70 million to 100 million unique TCR sequences made up an early release that covered approximately 700 HLA-typed donors. The genetic ancestry cluster associated with self-reported Caucasian donors included around four fifths of the roughly 390 genotyped donors. The aim of the study was to test whether cataloging public T cell receptors could identify signatures of past pathogen exposure. The T cell repertoires of some 670 subjects were profiled by immunosequencing and related to cytomegalovirus serostatus. Along with the approximately 700-subject first cohort, a separate validation cohort of more than 90 different subjects was used. High-throughput TCR immunosequencing, statistical association of individual TCRs with disease status, and machine learning were combined to predict cytomegalovirus infection status. A later analysis re-analyzed previously published TCR beta repertoires from 666 donors and added high-resolution HLA genotyping to study TCR occurrence patterns. Rather than using new phenotypic data, the later analysis identified candidate immune exposures from TCR beta sequences and from how often those sequences occurred across donors. An earlier analysis of about 620 of the donors applied high-throughput TCR beta sequencing to assess whether each TCR beta V gene segment acted as functional or pseudogenic. Donor age, sex, ethnicity and CMV serostatus were collected together with the repertoire data. Genome-wide SNP genotypes for about 65% of the roughly 670 donors were used in a later genetic analysis, which treated that subset as a discovery cohort. Every discovery cohort repertoire had been produced on one sequencing platform. HLA typing included class I and class II loci at four-digit resolution. The number of donors typed differed by locus, with about 620-630 for A, B, C, DRB1 and DQB1, roughly 520 for DQA1, nearly 610 for DPA1, and over 400 for DPB1. Five DR-DQ haplotypes were handled as single units for association and clustering, since linkage in the cohort was strong. Among 300 to 450 genotyped donors of the cohort, an average of around 240,000 unique TCR beta nucleotide sequences were sequenced per donor, roughly 20% of them non-productive.

In total, approximately 610 healthy bone marrow donors made up the cohort. At the time of sampling, every cohort member was nominally healthy, though immune exposures that went unrecorded were likely present. The donor was CMV seropositive and was included in the group of around 300 seropositive cohort members. Each donor provided a peripheral blood sample, and peripheral blood mononuclear cells were used for TCR beta sequencing. Genomic DNA extraction from the blood cell samples was performed with the Qiagen DNeasy Blood Extraction Kit. Counted from cysteine to phenylalanine, this CDR3 has 12 amino acids. The CDR3 DNA has 36 bases and is translated from base 1. The CDR1 and CDR2 encoded by the germline V gene are MDHEN and SYDVKM. Between the V and J ends, shortened by 7 bases and 8 bases respectively, the junction contains 11 bases. General conclusions and limits of the study: Compared with the roughly 600-donor mean, donors in an Asian-associated ancestry cluster had fewer N-insertions in productive TCRs, according to a later genetic analysis. Most CMV-associated TCR beta chains appeared to be HLA-restricted in a later analysis, and the HLA associations seemed to be driven largely by CMV exposure. In vitro tests confirmed that a few of the cytomegalovirus-associated TCR beta chains recognize cytomegalovirus antigens. In an earlier analysis of about 550 of the donors, most TCR beta V segments were observed in productive rearrangements about 87% or about 30% of the time, broadly matching IMGT annotations. Linkage disequilibrium might explain the correlated functional status among segregating V segments, but an unknown experimental factor could not be ruled out. A further reported finding was that TCR beta sequences accurately predicted the HLA-A and HLA-B alleles for most subjects in the first cohort. A later analysis associated around 16,000 TCR beta sequences with specific HLA alleles at a false discovery rate of 0.05. A cluster of highly shared sequence variants was judged likely to represent a technical artifact of the sequencing pipeline. The study listed 150 to 200 TCR beta chains as associated with cytomegalovirus. According to the authors, the approach could potentially be generalized to other disease states and immunological phenotypes. Cytomegalovirus status was reported to be diagnosed by the classifier with high specificity and sensitivity in both the original and validation cohorts. According to a later analysis, parvovirus B19, influenza, CMV and Epstein-Barr virus appeared linked to several top co-occurrence clusters. This cohort had only TCR beta chains sequenced, and the lack of alpha or paired-chain data limited which features could be detected. While some public TCRs were present in many individuals, most TCR sequences turned up only very rarely across donors. According to a later analysis, TCR association rates differed among HLA loci, with DRB1 alleles showing the most associated TCRs and HLA-C alleles showing the fewest. Around 16 rarely observed V segments, including chromosome 9 orphons, were excluded from the earlier analysis of approximately 500 of the donors because counts were too low. Compared with equally common non-associated chains, HLA-associated TCR beta chains in a later analysis were more clonally expanded and had lower generation probabilities. The only immune exposure information available for the cohort was CMV serostatus. When HLA alleles, especially DR and DQ, strongly co-occurred, attributing TCR associations to individual alleles was difficult. Roughly uniform sequencing depth across donors was assumed in presence/absence analyses, although this assumption may not hold. Because the 87-base-pair reads could not distinguish some IMGT-functional V segments, including TRBV6-2 and TRBV6-3, those segments were excluded. Because HLA typing was unavailable for some donors at each locus, only the typed subset was used in association tests. A later genetic analysis associated a missense DCLRE1C variant with V-gene and J-gene trimming of TCR beta chains, and an independent cohort replicated the association.

Libraries came from the immunoSEQ multiplex PCR assay. A mixture of 60 forward primers for TCR Vbeta segments and 13 reverse primers for TCR Jbeta segments was used in the multiplex PCR. The CDR3 region of rearranged TCR beta genes was amplified from genomic DNA by a multiplex PCR assay. The amplified TCR beta libraries were sequenced on the Illumina HiSeq System as 87-base-pair reads. The paper's processing steps were these. In a later analysis, around 80 million unique TCR beta chains were counted across the roughly 700 repertoires, and approximately 11 million of these chains were shared by at least two donors. To remove PCR and sequencing errors, raw reads were error-corrected and collapsed into unique sequences using a nearest-neighbor algorithm that merged closely related sequences. V, D and J gene segments were assigned by aligning CDR3 sequences to IMGT reference sequences. For a sequence to be retained, a match of at least six nucleotides was required to both a V gene segment and a J gene segment. A rearrangement was called productive if the CDR3 had no stop codons and remained in frame with V and J, and every other rearrangement was called non-productive. CDR3 was defined by IMGT convention, running from the second conserved V-encoded cysteine to the conserved J-encoded phenylalanine. The earlier analysis of a few hundred of the donors excluded sequences that lacked an unambiguous match to a single V gene segment. In an earlier analysis of roughly 500 of the donors, V segments were called functional above 56.7% productive rearrangements and were called segregating when the between-donor standard deviation exceeded 5%. To diagnose cytomegalovirus status from the catalog of TCR beta chain sequences, a statistical classification framework was built. In a later analysis, TCR nucleotide sequences were compared against IMGT/GENE-DB human TR gene sequences so that V and J genes could be assigned. Using the TCRdist pipeline, a later analysis assigned CDR3 sequences along with most-parsimonious VDJ recombination scenarios. In a later analysis, each TCR beta chain was defined by its CDR3 amino acid sequence together with its V-gene family, and reads lacking a unique V-gene family were excluded. In a later analysis, 500 to 650 highly shared, low-generation-probability nucleotide sequences were removed to address suspected cross-contamination and a sequencing artifact. A later analysis calculated a clonal expansion index for each public chain from normalized within-repertoire ranks of inferred template counts. A later analysis computed generation probabilities with a VDJ recombination model fitted to out-of-frame rearrangements, and checked the results against IGoR. In a later analysis, TCR-TCR, TCR-HLA and TCR-CMV co-occurrence was scored with hypergeometric tests, and a repertoire-size bias correction was applied to TCR pairs. To estimate false discovery rates, a later analysis permuted the HLA or CMV assignments 20 times. In a later analysis, co-occurring TCRs were grouped using DBSCAN, and TCRdist sequence similarity was added for clustering within HLA-allele-positive subsets. Co-occurrence clustering excluded repertoires with fewer than 30,000 or more than 120,000 public chains, plus five with anomalous nucleotide sharing. Held by TCRdb, this immuneACCESS table contains in-frame sequences only and omits some clones. Under half of the omission traces to an unresolved V gene where checked; the cause of the rest is unknown. That table supplies the V and J calls and clone size; D and trimming were determined from the DNA. The sample profile shows roughly 100,000 clones; 65% to 80% of them were found once. The ten most abundant clones make up about 9.3% of the sample.

This TCR came from a woman in her late teens or twenties in good health and CMV-seropositive. The sequence joins TRBV28 to TRBJ2-2; a tentative D match to TRBD2 spans 5 bases. The sample comprised PBMCs. The bases read TGTGCCAGCACCGACTGGAGGGGGGAGCTGTTTTTT. This is translated as CASTDWRGELFF.